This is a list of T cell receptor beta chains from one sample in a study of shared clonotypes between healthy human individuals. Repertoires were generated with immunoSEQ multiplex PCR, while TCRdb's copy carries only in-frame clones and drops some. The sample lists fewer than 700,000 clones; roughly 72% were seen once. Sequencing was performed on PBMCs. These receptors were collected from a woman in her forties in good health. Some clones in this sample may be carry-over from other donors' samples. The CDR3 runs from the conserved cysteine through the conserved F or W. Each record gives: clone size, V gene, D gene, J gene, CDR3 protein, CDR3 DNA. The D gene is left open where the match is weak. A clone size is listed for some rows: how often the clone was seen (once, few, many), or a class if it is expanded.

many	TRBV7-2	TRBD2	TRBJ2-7	CASSGTSGYEQYF	TGTGCCAGCAGTGGGACTAGCGGCTACGAGCAGTACTTC
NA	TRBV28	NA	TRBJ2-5	CASTWAGEETQYF	TGTGCCAGCACCTGGGCAGGGGAAGAGACCCAGTACTTC
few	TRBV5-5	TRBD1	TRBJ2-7	CASSPTGSSYEQYF	TGTGCCAGCAGCCCGACAGGGTCGTCCTACGAGCAGTACTTC
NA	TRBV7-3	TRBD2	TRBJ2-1	CASSLSGRAGEQFF	TGTGCCAGCAGCTTAAGCGGGAGGGCCGGTGAGCAGTTCTTC
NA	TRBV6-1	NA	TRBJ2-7	CASKKYETGTYEQYF	TGTGCCAGCAAAAAGTATGAGACAGGAACCTACGAGCAGTACTTC
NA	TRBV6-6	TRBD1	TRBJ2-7	CACSYGQGVGDEQYF	TGTGCCTGCAGTTACGGGCAGGGGGTCGGCGACGAGCAGTACTTC
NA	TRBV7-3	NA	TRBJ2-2	CASSFEPGIGELFF	TGTGCCAGCAGCTTCGAACCCGGGATAGGGGAGCTGTTTTTT
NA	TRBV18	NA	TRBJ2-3	CASSPEGAQYF	TGTGCCAGCTCACCAGAGGGGGCGCAGTATTTT
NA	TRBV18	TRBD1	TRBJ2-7	CASSLPGGEQYF	TGTGCCAGCTCACTCCCAGGGGGCGAGCAGTACTTC
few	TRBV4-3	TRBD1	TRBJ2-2	CASSQDYRGVITGELFF	TGCGCCAGCAGCCAAGACTACAGGGGCGTGATAACCGGGGAGCTGTTTTTT
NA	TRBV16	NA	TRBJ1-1	CASSQGGNTEAFF	TGTGCCAGCAGCCAAGGGGGGAACACTGAAGCTTTCTTT
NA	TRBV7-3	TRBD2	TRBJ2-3	CASSIWAGGNTDTQYF	TGTGCCAGCAGCATATGGGCGGGAGGTAACACAGATACGCAGTATTTT
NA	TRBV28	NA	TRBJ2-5	CASSSYPWGRETQYF	TGTGCCAGCAGTTCATACCCGTGGGGGCGAGAGACCCAGTACTTC
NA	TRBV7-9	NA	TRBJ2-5	CASSFQKAAGETQYF	TGTGCCAGCAGCTTTCAGAAGGCGGCGGGGGAGACCCAGTACTTC
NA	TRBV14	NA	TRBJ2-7	CASSQESGSEQYF	TGTGCCAGCAGCCAAGAGTCCGGGAGCGAGCAGTACTTC
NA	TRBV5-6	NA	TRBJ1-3	CASSYIPGNTIYF	TGTGCCAGCTCCTACATTCCTGGAAACACCATATATTTT
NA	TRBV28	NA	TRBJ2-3	CASSLERPTDTQYF	TGTGCCAGCAGTTTGGAGCGTCCCACAGATACGCAGTATTTT
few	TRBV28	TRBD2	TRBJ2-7	CASSSPDSSGRFYEQYF	TGTGCCAGCAGTTCCCCTGACTCTAGCGGGAGGTTCTACGAGCAGTACTTC
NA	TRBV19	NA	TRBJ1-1	CASSIVRSEAFF	TGTGCCAGTAGTATAGTCCGATCTGAAGCTTTCTTT
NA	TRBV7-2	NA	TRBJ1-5	CASSLRGGAGQPQHF	TGTGCCAGCAGCTTGCGGGGGGGCGCAGGACAGCCCCAGCATTTT
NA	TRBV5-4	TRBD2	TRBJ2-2	CASKGLTNTGELFF	TGTGCCAGCAAGGGACTAACTAACACCGGGGAGCTGTTTTTT
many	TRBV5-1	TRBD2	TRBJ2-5	CASSLEASGQETQYF	TGCGCCAGCAGCTTGGAGGCTAGCGGACAAGAGACCCAGTACTTC
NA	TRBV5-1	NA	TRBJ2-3	CASSLGGVNTQYF	TGCGCCAGCAGCTTGGGAGGGGTGAATACGCAGTATTTT
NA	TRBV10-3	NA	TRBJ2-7	CAISSATSYEQYF	TGTGCCATCAGCTCGGCCACCTCCTACGAGCAGTACTTC
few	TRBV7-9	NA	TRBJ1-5	CASSFGHQPQHF	TGTGCCAGCAGCTTCGGACATCAGCCCCAGCATTTT
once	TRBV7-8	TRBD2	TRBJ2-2	CASSAHRTRNTGELFF	TGTGCCAGCAGCGCCCACAGGACTAGGAACACCGGGGAGCTGTTTTTT
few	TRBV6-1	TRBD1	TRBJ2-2	CASSPWTGVTGELFF	TGTGCCAGCAGTCCTTGGACAGGGGTCACCGGGGAGCTGTTTTTT
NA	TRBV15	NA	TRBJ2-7	CATSKGPYEQYF	TGTGCCACCAGCAAAGGTCCCTACGAGCAGTACTTC
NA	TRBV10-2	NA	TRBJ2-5	CASSGSRGETQYF	TGCGCCAGCAGTGGGTCTAGAGGAGAGACCCAGTACTTC
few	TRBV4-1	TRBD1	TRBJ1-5	CASSPAGDRKAQPQHF	TGCGCCAGCAGCCCAGCCGGGGACAGAAAGGCTCAGCCCCAGCATTTT
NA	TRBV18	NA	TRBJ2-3	CASSPRADTQYF	TGTGCCAGCTCACCACGAGCAGATACGCAGTATTTT
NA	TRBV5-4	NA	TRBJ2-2	CASSLSTGNTGELFF	TGTGCCAGCAGCTTGTCAACAGGGAACACCGGGGAGCTGTTTTTT
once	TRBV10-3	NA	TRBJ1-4	CAISDTGTFENEKLFF	TGTGCCATCAGTGACACCGGGACATTTGAGAATGAAAAACTGTTTTTT
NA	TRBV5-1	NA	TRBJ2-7	CASSLGLTGDSYEQYF	TGCGCCAGCAGCTTGGGGTTGACGGGAGACTCCTACGAGCAGTACTTC
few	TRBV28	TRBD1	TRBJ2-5	CASSLGPTGDQETQYF	TGTGCCAGCAGTTTAGGCCCTACAGGGGACCAAGAGACCCAGTACTTC
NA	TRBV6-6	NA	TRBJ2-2	CASSYMGEVGELFF	TGTGCCAGCAGTTACATGGGGGAGGTGGGGGAGCTGTTTTTT
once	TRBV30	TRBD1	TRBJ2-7	CACIKSDRRSEQYF	TGTGCCTGCATTAAATCGGACAGGCGGAGCGAGCAGTACTTC
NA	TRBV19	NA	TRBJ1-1	CASRFTGSNTEAFF	TGTGCCAGTAGATTTACAGGGTCGAACACTGAAGCTTTCTTT
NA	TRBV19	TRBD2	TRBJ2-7	CASSIDRVGAGGTDEQYF	TGTGCCAGTAGTATAGATCGGGTTGGAGCGGGAGGGACCGACGAGCAGTACTTC
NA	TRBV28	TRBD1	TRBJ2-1	CASSLTDRVNYNEQFF	TGTGCCAGCAGTTTAACCGACAGGGTGAATTACAATGAGCAGTTCTTC
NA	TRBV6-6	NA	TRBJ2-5	CASSYSGETQYF	TGTGCCAGCAGTTACTCGGGAGAGACCCAGTACTTC
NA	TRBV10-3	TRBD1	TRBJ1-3	CAIGRGASGNTIYF	TGTGCCATCGGCAGGGGGGCTTCTGGAAACACCATATATTTT
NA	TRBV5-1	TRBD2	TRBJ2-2	CASSIAGTSGTGELFF	TGCGCCAGCAGCATCGCCGGGACTAGCGGCACCGGGGAGCTGTTTTTT
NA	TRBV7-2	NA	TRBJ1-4	CASSLLGPGDEKLFF	TGTGCCAGCAGCTTATTGGGACCGGGGGATGAAAAACTGTTTTTT
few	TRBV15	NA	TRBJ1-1	CATSRDRESTEAFF	TGTGCCACCAGCAGAGATAGGGAGAGCACTGAAGCTTTCTTT
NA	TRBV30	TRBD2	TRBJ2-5	CAWGPLAGEVETQYF	TGTGCCTGGGGCCCCCTTGCGGGAGAAGTAGAGACCCAGTACTTC
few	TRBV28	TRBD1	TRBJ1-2	CASNLAGQGYGYTF	TGTGCCAGCAACCTGGCGGGACAGGGCTATGGCTACACCTTC
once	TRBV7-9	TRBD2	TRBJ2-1	CASSRLAGEEEQFF	TGTGCCAGCAGCCGACTAGCGGGAGAAGAAGAGCAGTTCTTC
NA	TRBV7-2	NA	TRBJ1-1	CASSLGGRVTEAFF	TGTGCCAGCAGCTTAGGGGGACGTGTCACTGAAGCTTTCTTT
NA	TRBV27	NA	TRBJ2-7	CASSFSRGYEQYF	TGTGCCAGCAGTTTCAGTCGAGGGTACGAGCAGTACTTC
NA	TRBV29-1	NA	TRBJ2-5	CSGVEDKYQETQYF	TGCAGCGGTGTCGAGGACAAGTACCAAGAGACCCAGTACTTC
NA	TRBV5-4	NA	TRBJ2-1	CASSPASLRHEQFF	TGTGCCAGCAGCCCCGCGAGTTTAAGGCATGAGCAGTTCTTC
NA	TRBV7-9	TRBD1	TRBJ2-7	CASSFTGTASSYEQYF	TGTGCCAGCAGTTTCACCGGGACAGCGAGCTCCTACGAGCAGTACTTC
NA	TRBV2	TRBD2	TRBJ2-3	CASSVPTSGRVTDTQYF	TGTGCCAGCAGTGTCCCGACTAGCGGGAGGGTTACAGATACGCAGTATTTT
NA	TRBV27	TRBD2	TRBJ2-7	CASSSGAFPFEQYF	TGTGCCAGCAGTAGCGGGGCCTTCCCTTTCGAGCAGTACTTC
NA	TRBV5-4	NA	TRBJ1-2	CASSLRGVPGYTF	TGTGCCAGCAGCTTGCGGGGGGTGCCTGGCTACACCTTC
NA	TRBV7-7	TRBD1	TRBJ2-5	CASSPHRQGDGETQYF	TGTGCCAGCAGCCCCCACCGACAGGGGGATGGGGAGACCCAGTACTTC
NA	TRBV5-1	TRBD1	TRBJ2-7	CASSPGQVTGEQYF	TGCGCCAGCAGCCCCGGACAGGTTACGGGGGAGCAGTACTTC
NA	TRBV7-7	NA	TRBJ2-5	CASSLVPAGETQYF	TGTGCCAGCAGCTTGGTGCCCGCGGGTGAGACCCAGTACTTC